This TCR beta chain was recovered during a study of blood T cells in healthy people across ages. Study-wide points: The fall in TCR beta diversity per million T cells was roughly linear with age. In the absence of known donor CMV status, changes in expanded clonotypes were possibly confounded.

Peripheral blood samples of 7.5 to 10 milliliters were drawn from each donor. V lost 2 bases, J lost 2 bases, and 10 bases lay in between. The CDR3 loop spans 15 amino acids. In germline, CDR1 is MNHEY, CDR2 SVGEGT. This clonotype was picked up a small number of times. Antigen specificity is unknown. With a J-beta primer mix and a sample-barcoded 5' primer, a second PCR ran about 7 to 12 cycles. TCRdb ran MiXCR on the 5' RACE reads and lists one entry per CDR3 protein. The sample shows 900,000 to 950,000 distinct CDR3 sequences, just under 30% of them seen only once. These data were also reused for a study on T cells of mothers and their children.

The TCR was taken from a middle-aged woman in good health. Material for sequencing was blood. This sequence joins TRBV6-2 or TRBV6-3 and TRBJ2-1; D might be TRBD1 (5 bases). The DNA of the CDR3 is TGTGCCAGCAGTTACCGGGTCAGGGCCTACAATGAGCAGTTCTTC. Protein: CASSYRVRAYNEQFF.